The next 32 T cell receptor beta chains were all read from a single sample in a study of human T cells and chemical hapten exposure. Noted time point: pre-sensitization, week 0. Treatment of the sample: therapeutic diphenylcyclopropenone sensitization with weekly scalp DPC. TCRdb re-called the RACE reads through MiXCR, storing one row per CDR3 protein. The sample has approximately 38,000 distinct CDR3 sequences, over 9.5% seen once. Sequencing used whole blood, obtained in connection with sensitization to the hapten diphenylcyclopropenone (DPC). The receptors come from a young man with alopecia areata. Some clones in this sample may be carry-over from other donors' samples.

The chain couples TRBV28 to TRBJ2-3; D is perhaps TRBD2 (6 bases). V gave up 1 base and J gave up 2 bases, with 25 bases separating them. CDR3 length equals 20 residues. The germline V gene encodes CDR1 MDHEN and CDR2 SYDVKM. The CDR3 DNA is TGTGCCAGCAGTTTATCGGAGGGGAGGAGAAAACAAAAATACACAGATACGCAGTATTTT. Protein: CASSLSEGRRKQKYTDTQYF.

This clonotype was recorded at least ten times. The chain carries TRBV12-5 and TRBJ1-4; no clear D. The CDR3 extends over 13 amino acids. The V gene's germline CDR1 is LGHNT and CDR2 FRNRAP. Trimming stripped 1 base from V and 7 bases from J, with 7 bases between. CDR3 bases: TGTGCTAGTGGTTTGGGGTGGGCTGAAAAACTGTTTTTT. Amino acid sequence: CASGLGWAEKLFF.

The chain uses TRBV20-1 and TRBJ1-1; 7 bases are shared with TRBD1. Germline V lookup: CDR1 DFQATT, CDR2 SNEGSKA (reference sequence). This CDR3 contains 14 residues. V was pared by 6 bases and J by 1 base, with 8 bases of the junction left unmatched. The CDR3 bases are TGCAGTGCAGTAGGGGACAGAACGAACACTGAAGCTTTCTTT. Protein product: CSAVGDRTNTEAFF.

This clonotype was picked up a small number of times. The chain recombines TRBV21-1 with TRBJ2-7; the DNA was not compared with TRBD2, the D call given in the table. TRBV21-1 is termed a pseudogene. This CDR3 contains 16 residues. Here the CDR3 reads CASSDGLAGEWYEQYV. In DNA, the CDR3 is TGTGCCAGCAGTGATGGACTAGCGGGAGAGTGGTACGAGCAGTACGTC.

This clonotype was seen at least ten times. The chain recombines TRBV7-6 with TRBJ1-2; D possibly corresponds to TRBD1 (5 bases). V was cut by 5 bases and J by 11 bases, with 18 bases left in between. In germline, CDR1 is SGHVS, CDR2 FNYEAQ. This CDR3 is built from 13 residues. The CDR3 loop is CASSPGRAAHYTF. In nucleotides, the CDR3 is TGTGCCAGCAGCCCGGGACGGGCAGCCCATTACACCTTC. Together with reference TRBV7-6 and TRBJ1-2, the CDR3 gives the full variable domain: GAGVSQSPRYKVTKRGQDVALRCDPISGHVSLYWYRQALGQGPEFLTYFNYEAQQDKSGLPNDRFSAERPEGSISTLTIQRTEQRDSAMYRCASSPGRAAHYTFGSGTRLTVV.

Ten or more counts support this clonotype. The chain is built from TRBV2 and TRBJ1-3, with D hard to call. Germline V gene sequence: CDR1 SNHLY, CDR2 FYNNEI. The CDR3 is 15 amino acids. V dropped 7 bases and J dropped 0 bases, with 13 bases sitting between them. The CDR3 is CASKGQTLSGNTIYF. The CDR3, as DNA: TGTGCCAGCAAAGGGCAGACCCTCTCTGGAAACACCATATATTTT. Full variable domain (remainder filled in from reference TRBV2 and TRBJ1-3): EPEVTQTPSHQVTQMGQEVILRCVPISNHLYFYWYRQILGQKVEFLVSFYNNEISEKSEIFDDQFSVERPDGSNFTLKIRSTKLEDSAMYFCASKGQTLSGNTIYFGEGSWLTVV.

This clonotype was recorded at least ten times. The V and J genes are TRBV19 and TRBJ2-5, with 7 bases that match TRBD1. CDR3 length: 16 residues. CDR1 and CDR2 from the germline V gene are LNHDA and SQIVND (reference sequence). The trim removed 5 bases at V and 0 bases at J, leaving 9 bases unmatched. CDR3 coding DNA: TGTGCCAGTAGTTTAATAACAGGGGCCTACCAAGAGACCCAGTACTTC. Translation gives CASSLITGAYQETQYF.

This clonotype occurred many times. The J gene is TRBJ2-7, the V gene TRBV20-1; 12 bases line up with TRBD1. J gave up 5 bases and V 3 bases, and 5 bases lay outside the gene matches. Germline V lookup: CDR1 DFQATT, CDR2 SNEGSKA (reference sequence). The CDR3 has 14 amino acids. The CDR3 coding sequence is TGCAGTGCTAGTGGGGACAGGGGGCTAAACGAGCAGTACGTC. This encodes CSASGDRGLNEQYV.

This clonotype was counted many times. The chain employs TRBV7-8 and TRBJ1-5, with a tentative D call TRBD1 (5 bases). Germline V gene sequence: CDR1 SGHVS, CDR2 FQNEAQ. The V gene lost 1 base and the J gene lost 4 bases, with 11 bases spanning the gap. This CDR3 is built from 15 residues. The CDR3 protein is CASSLVDSTNQPQHF. The CDR3 DNA sequence: TGTGCCAGCAGCTTAGTCGACAGCACAAATCAGCCCCAGCATTTT.

The table lists this clonotype with many counts. The V call is TRBV25-1, the J call TRBJ2-5; 9 bases are a match to TRBD2. The CDR3 runs 16 residues. Trimming removed 2 bases from V and 4 bases from J; junction bases left unmatched: 8. Germline values: CDR1 MGHDK, CDR2 SYGVNS. The CDR3 region is CASSEEAGGPGETQYF. In DNA, the CDR3 is TGTGCCAGCAGTGAAGAGGCGGGGGGGCCCGGAGAGACCCAGTACTTC.

This clonotype was seen many times. The chain combines TRBV10-1 with TRBJ2-5, with a possible D match to TRBD1 (6 bases). The ends were cut back, 8 bases at V and 1 base at J, with 14 bases in the middle. The CDR3 contains 14 residues. CDR1 is WNHNN and CDR2 is SYGVQD in the germline V gene (reference sequence). The DNA for the CDR3 is TGCGCCAGCTATACTGACAGGCTCCAAGAGACCCAGTACTTC. Amino acids: CASYTDRLQETQYF.

This clonotype was found a few times. The V call is TRBV7-2, the J call TRBJ1-2; D is possibly TRBD1 (6 bases). CDR1 is SGHTA and CDR2 is FQGNSA in the germline V gene. The CDR3 spans 13 residues. With 5 bases removed from V and 4 bases from J, the gap between germline ends came to 11 bases. In DNA, the CDR3 is TGTGCCAGCAGCGGCAGGGGCCGCTATGGCTACACCTTC. Its protein is CASSGRGRYGYTF.

This clonotype appeared a few times. The chain joins TRBV3-1 to TRBJ1-6; D is unresolved. CDR3 length: 13 residues. The V gene lost 4 bases and the J gene lost 8 bases, with 9 bases spanning the gap. CDR1 LGHDT and CDR2 YNNKEL come from the germline V gene (reference sequence). CDR3 region: CASSPRPDSPLHF. In DNA, the CDR3 is TGTGCCAGCAGCCCCCGACCGGATTCACCCCTCCACTTT.

By proportion, this clonotype is medium-sized. The CDR3 region is CASSQGAAGNTGELFF. CDR3 nucleotides: TGTGCCAGCAGCCAAGGAGCTGCCGGGAACACCGGGGAGCTGTTTTTT. The rearrangement links TRBV3-1 to TRBJ2-2; D uncertain. This CDR3 has 16 amino acids. Germline V lookup: CDR1 LGHDT, CDR2 YNNKEL (reference sequence). The V and J ends lost 1 base and 1 base respectively, with 10 bases between them. Full variable domain (rest looked up from reference TRBV3-1 and TRBJ2-2): DTAVSQTPKYLVTQMGNDKSIKCEQNLGHDTMYWYKQDSKKFLKIMFSYNNKELIINETVPNRFSPKSPDKAHLNLHINSLELGDSAVYFCASSQGAAGNTGELFFGEGSRLTVL.

This clonotype was seen a handful of times. The rearrangement links TRBV7-6 to TRBJ2-7; a weak D match, TRBD1 (6 bases). Germline V gives CDR1 SGHVS, CDR2 FNYEAQ. The CDR3 length is 15 residues. V lost 0 bases and J lost 0, with 9 bases in between. CDR3 nucleotides: TGTGCCAGCAGCTTAGCACAGGACAGCTCCTACGAGCAGTACGTC. It is translated as CASSLAQDSSYEQYV.

This clonotype came up a few times. The chain combines TRBV2 with TRBJ2-3; no clear D gene. CDR1 SNHLY and CDR2 FYNNEI come from the germline V gene. Trimming pared 11 bases from V and 2 bases from J, leaving 20 bases between. This CDR3 comprises 15 residues. CDR3 DNA: TGTGCCGTGCACACAAGGGCCGAGGACACAGATACGCAGTATTTT. It yields the protein CAVHTRAEDTDTQYF. Based on the CDR3 plus reference TRBV2 and TRBJ2-3, the full variable domain is EPEVTQTPSHQVTQMGQEVILRCVPISNHLYFYWYRQILGQKVEFLVSFYNNEISEKSEIFDDQFSVERPDGSNFTLKIRSTKLEDSAMYFCAVHTRAEDTDTQYFGPGTRLTVL.

This clonotype was picked up many times. This chain joins TRBV6-2 or TRBV6-3 and TRBJ2-7; D call uncertain. Deletions cut 3 bases from V and 2 bases from J, with 17 bases between. The CDR3 spans 16 residues. Germline loops: CDR1 MNHEY, CDR2 SVGEGT. CDR3 DNA sequence: TGTGCCAGCAGTTATGGACCGTCGGACCGAGCCTACGAGCAGTACGTC. Translating it yields CASSYGPSDRAYEQYV.

This clonotype was detected only a few times. The chain employs TRBV12-3 or TRBV12-4 and TRBJ1-2; D is uncertain. The CDR3 contains 13 residues. V was shortened by 3 bases and J by 8 bases, with 13 bases between the two germline ends. CDR3 sequence reads: CASSFSGVWGYTF. The CDR3 DNA reads TGTGCCAGCAGTTTCTCCGGGGTCTGGGGCTACACCTTC.

V is TRBV28 and J is TRBJ2-7; D not certain. Germline-derived CDR1 and CDR2 are MDHEN and SYDVKM. V dropped 5 bases and J dropped 4 bases, with 3 bases sitting between them. CDR3 length: 10 amino acids. This CDR3 is CASSPYEQYV. The CDR3 region has the DNA TGTGCCAGCAGTCCGTACGAGCAGTACGTC.

The chain links TRBV5-5 to TRBJ2-6; no reliable D call. CDR1 is SGHKS, CDR2 YYEKEE, per germline (reference sequence). V was clipped by 3 bases and J by 0 bases, with 7 bases between them. The CDR3 sequence is 15 residues long. The CDR3 region is CASSSRLSGANVLTF. CDR3 nucleotides: TGTGCCAGCAGCTCGAGGCTCTCTGGGGCCAACGTCCTGACTTTC.

Ten or more counts support this clonotype. The chain's CDR3 is CASSLYGREPSTDTQYF. In DNA form, the CDR3 reads TGTGCCAGCAGTTTATACGGGAGGGAACCTAGCACAGATACGCAGTATTTT. The chain is built from TRBV28 and TRBJ2-3; 8 positions match TRBD2. The CDR3 contains 17 residues. V shed 1 base, J shed 0 bases, and the junction held 6 bases outside the gene matches. CDR1 and CDR2 from the germline V gene are MDHEN and SYDVKM. The full variable domain, its missing parts supplied by reference TRBV28 and TRBJ2-3, is DVKVTQSSRYLVKRTGEKVFLECVQDMDHENMFWYRQDPGLGLRLIYFSYDVKMKEKGDIPEGYSVSREKKERFSLILESASTNQTSMYLCASSLYGREPSTDTQYFGPGTRLTVL.

In this sample, this clonotype turned up a few times. This rearrangement joins TRBV11-2 to TRBJ2-3; D gene unclear. The CDR3 runs to 15 residues. CDR1 and CDR2 (germline): SGHAT, FQNNGV. The V end was cut by 3 bases, the J end by 0 bases, with 10 bases between. CDR3 residues: CASSLALTSTDTQYF. CDR3 in DNA: TGTGCCAGCAGCTTGGCTCTCACTAGCACAGATACGCAGTATTTT.

There are a few counts of this clonotype. The V call is TRBV6-2 or TRBV6-3, the J call TRBJ1-1; 9 nucleotides align to TRBD1. This CDR3 region has 12 residues. Per the germline V gene, CDR1 is MNHEY and CDR2 is SVGEGT. V shed 6 bases and J 6 bases; nucleotides not matched to a gene: 2. Here the CDR3 DNA reads TGTGCCAGCAGCTGGACAGGGGCTGAAGCTTTCTTT. This gives the protein CASSWTGAEAFF.

This rearrangement joins TRBV9 to TRBJ2-3; maybe TRBD1 (6 bases). Between the trimmed V and J ends, which lost 4 bases and 4 bases, there was a span of 10 bases. This CDR3 spans 13 amino acids. Germline V gives CDR1 SGDLS, CDR2 YYNGEE. The CDR3 sequence: CASSTPGADTQYF. The CDR3 DNA reads TGTGCCAGCAGCACCCCAGGGGCAGATACGCAGTATTTT.

This clonotype was seen more than once but under ten times. The chain recombines TRBV2 with TRBJ1-3; perhaps TRBD1 as D (5 bases). Per the germline V gene, CDR1 is SNHLY and CDR2 is FYNNEI. Deletions cut 3 bases from V and 2 bases from J, with 11 bases between. This CDR3 has 15 amino acids. The CDR3 loop is CASSEGGSPGNTIYF. Written as DNA, the CDR3 is TGTGCCAGCAGTGAGGGGGGAAGCCCTGGAAACACCATATATTTT.

This clonotype appeared once. J is TRBJ1-1 and V is TRBV14; 7 bases match TRBD1. J gave up 4 bases and V 6 bases, and 5 bases lay outside the gene matches. CDR3 length: 13 residues. Germline V gives CDR1 SGHDN, CDR2 FVKESK. The CDR3 DNA sequence: TGTGCCAGCAGGTTGACAGGGAGCACTGAAGCTTTCTTT. It yields the protein CASRLTGSTEAFF.

V usage is TRBV4-1 and J usage is TRBJ2-3, with no clear D. The CDR3 covers 14 residues. Trimming cost V 1 base and J 0 bases, with 5 bases left between them. The V gene's germline CDR1 is MGHRA and CDR2 YSYEKL. This CDR3 is CASSQAPSTDTQYF. CDR3 coding DNA: TGCGCCAGCAGCCAAGCCCCCAGCACAGATACGCAGTATTTT.

The table lists this clonotype with many counts. The chain uses TRBV12-3 or TRBV12-4 and TRBJ1-5, with 8 bases identical to TRBD1. V lost 7 bases to trimming and J lost 6 bases; unmatched junction nucleotides: 5. This CDR3 comprises 13 residues. The CDR3 reads CASNDRGGQPQHF. Written as DNA, the CDR3 is TGTGCCAGCAACGACAGGGGCGGTCAGCCCCAGCATTTT.

In its sample, this clonotype was seen a few times. The chain employs TRBV11-3 and TRBJ2-4; D ambiguous. The CDR3 totals 14 residues. V was cut by 0 bases and J by 10 bases, with 13 bases left in between. CDR1 and CDR2 (germline): SGHNT, YENEEA. The CDR3 loop reads CASSLDRRWDIQYF. CDR3 sequence (DNA): TGTGCCAGCAGCTTAGATCGTAGATGGGATATTCAGTACTTC.

This clonotype was counted at least ten times. V and J are TRBV11-2 and TRBJ2-2; 9 bases line up with TRBD2. Germline-derived CDR1 and CDR2 are SGHAT and FQNNGV. This CDR3 contains 14 residues. V lost 3 bases, J lost 7 bases, and 3 bases stayed unmatched. The CDR3 DNA sequence: TGTGCCAGCAGCTTCGGGACTAGCATCGGGGAGCTGTTTTTT. It is translated as CASSFGTSIGELFF.

The sample holds many counts of this clonotype. This rearrangement joins TRBV6-5 to TRBJ1-4, with TRBD1 as a possible D gene (5 bases). CDR1 is MNHEY and CDR2 is SVGAGI in the germline V gene. Trimming removed 5 bases at V and 7 bases at J, with 14 bases between. CDR3 size: 14 residues. CDR3 loop: CASSPGSGPEKLFF. Written as DNA, the CDR3 is TGTGCCAGCAGTCCCGGGTCGGGACCTGAAAAACTGTTTTTT.

This clonotype was observed many times. The gene calls are TRBV27 and TRBJ1-1; D remains unclear. The germline V and J ends were trimmed by 5 bases and 0 bases, with 7 bases remaining between them. CDR1 and CDR2 (germline): MNHEY, SMNVEV (reference sequence). The CDR3 has 13 amino acids. CDR3 nucleotides: TGTGCCAGCAGTCAAGCTATGAACACTGAAGCTTTCTTT. Residues: CASSQAMNTEAFF.